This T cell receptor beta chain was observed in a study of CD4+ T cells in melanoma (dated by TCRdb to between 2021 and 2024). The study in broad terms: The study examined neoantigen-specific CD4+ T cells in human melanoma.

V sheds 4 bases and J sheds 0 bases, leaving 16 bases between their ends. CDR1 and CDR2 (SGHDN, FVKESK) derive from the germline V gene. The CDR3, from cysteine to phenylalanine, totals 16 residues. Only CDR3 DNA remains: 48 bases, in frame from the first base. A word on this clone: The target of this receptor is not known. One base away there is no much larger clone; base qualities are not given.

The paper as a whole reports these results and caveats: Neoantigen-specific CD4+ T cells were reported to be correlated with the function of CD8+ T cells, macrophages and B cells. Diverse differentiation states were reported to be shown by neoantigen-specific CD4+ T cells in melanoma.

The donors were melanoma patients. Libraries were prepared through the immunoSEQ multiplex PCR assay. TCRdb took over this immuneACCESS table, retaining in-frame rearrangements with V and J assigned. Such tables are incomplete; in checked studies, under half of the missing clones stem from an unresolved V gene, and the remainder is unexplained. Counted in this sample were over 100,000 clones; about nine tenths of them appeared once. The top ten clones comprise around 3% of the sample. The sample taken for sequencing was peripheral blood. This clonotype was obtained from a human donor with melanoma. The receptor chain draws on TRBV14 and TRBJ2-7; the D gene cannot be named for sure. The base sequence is TGTGCCAGCAGCCCAACCCGCCCGCCAATCTCCTACGAGCAGTACTTC. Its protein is CASSPTRPPISYEQYF. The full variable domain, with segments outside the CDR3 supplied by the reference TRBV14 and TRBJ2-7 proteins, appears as EAGVTQFPSHSVIEKGQTVTLRCDPISGHDNLYWYRRVMGKEIKFLLHFVKESKQDESGMPNNRFLAERTGGTYSTLKVQPAELEDSGVYFCASSPTRPPISYEQYFGPGTRLTVT.